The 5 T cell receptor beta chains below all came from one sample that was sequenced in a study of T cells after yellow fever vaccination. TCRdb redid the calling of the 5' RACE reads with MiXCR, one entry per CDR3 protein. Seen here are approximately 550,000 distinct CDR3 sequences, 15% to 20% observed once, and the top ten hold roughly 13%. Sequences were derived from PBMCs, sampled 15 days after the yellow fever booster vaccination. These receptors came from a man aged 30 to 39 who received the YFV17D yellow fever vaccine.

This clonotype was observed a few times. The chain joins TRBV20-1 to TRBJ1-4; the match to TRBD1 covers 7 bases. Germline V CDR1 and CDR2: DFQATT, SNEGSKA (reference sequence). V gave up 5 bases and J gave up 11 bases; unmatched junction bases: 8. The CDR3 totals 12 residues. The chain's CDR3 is CSALRQGDKLFF. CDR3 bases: TGCAGTGCTCTTAGGCAGGGGGACAAACTGTTTTTT.

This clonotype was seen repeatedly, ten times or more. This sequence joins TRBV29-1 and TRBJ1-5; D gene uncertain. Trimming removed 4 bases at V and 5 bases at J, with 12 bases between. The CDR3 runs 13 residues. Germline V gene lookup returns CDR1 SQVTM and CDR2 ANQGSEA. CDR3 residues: CSVVSQIDQPQHF. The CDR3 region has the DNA TGCAGCGTTGTATCGCAGATTGATCAGCCCCAGCATTTT. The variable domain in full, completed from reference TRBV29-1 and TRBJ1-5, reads SAVISQKPSRDICQRGTSLTIQCQVDSQVTMMFWYRQQPGQSLTLIATANQGSEATYESGFVIDKFPISRPNLTFSTLTVSNMSPEDSSIYLCSVVSQIDQPQHFGDGTRLSIL.

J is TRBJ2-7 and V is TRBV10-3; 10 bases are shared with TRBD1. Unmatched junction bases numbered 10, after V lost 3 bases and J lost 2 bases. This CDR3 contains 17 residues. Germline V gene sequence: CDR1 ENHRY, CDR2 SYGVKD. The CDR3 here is CAISDPGQGRKAYEQYF. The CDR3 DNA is TGTGCCATCAGTGACCCGGGACAGGGGCGCAAGGCCTACGAGCAGTACTTC.

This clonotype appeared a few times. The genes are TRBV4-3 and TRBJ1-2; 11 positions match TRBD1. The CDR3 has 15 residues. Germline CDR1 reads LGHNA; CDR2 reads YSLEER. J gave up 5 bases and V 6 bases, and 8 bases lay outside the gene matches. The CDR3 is CASRRGQGADYGYTF. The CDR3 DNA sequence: TGCGCCAGCAGGAGAGGACAGGGGGCCGATTATGGCTACACCTTC.

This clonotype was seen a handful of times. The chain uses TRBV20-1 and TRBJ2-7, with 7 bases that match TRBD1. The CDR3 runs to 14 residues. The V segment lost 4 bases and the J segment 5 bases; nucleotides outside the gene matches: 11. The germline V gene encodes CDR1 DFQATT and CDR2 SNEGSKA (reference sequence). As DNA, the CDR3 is TGCAGTGCTATAAAGAGACAGGGTAACCACGAGCAGTACTTC. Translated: CSAIKRQGNHEQYF.